This T cell receptor beta chain is drawn from a study of cytomegalovirus exposure and HLA in healthy donors. Study results and caveats: In a later analysis, at a false discovery rate of 0.05, 15,000 to 20,000 TCR beta sequences were associated with HLA alleles. In vitro data verified a few CMV-associated chains as specific for CMV antigens.

The CDR3 totals 14 residues. In germline, CDR1 is MNHEY, CDR2 SVGAGI. V lost 5 bases, J lost 8 bases, and 16 bases lay in between. With regard to this clone: Its antigen is not identified.

The PCR had 60 Vbeta and 13 Jbeta primers. Sequenced by immunoSEQ multiplex PCR; TCRdb stores in-frame clones only, minus some. Among about 160,000 clones listed, 84% were seen once. The donors comprised healthy bone marrow donors. Sequenced input: PBMCs. The chain carries TRBV6-5 and TRBJ2-1; no firm D call. The source of this sequence is a boy aged 2 to 10 in good health and CMV-seronegative. CDR3 in DNA: TGTGCCAGCAGTCAAATTGGGCGTGCAGATGAGCAGTTCTTC. Residues: CASSQIGRADEQFF.